This T cell receptor beta chain was captured by sequencing in a study of CD8 T cells in ankylosing spondylitis. MiXCR was run by TCRdb on the 5' RACE reads, yielding one entry per CDR3 protein. The table lists roughly 190,000 distinct CDR3 sequences, roughly 13% of them singletons. This clonotype has only a few counts. Germline CDR1 and CDR2: MNHEY and SVGAGI. Between the trimmed V and J ends, which lost 0 bases and 12 bases, there was a span of 11 bases. The CDR3 sequence is 13 residues long. Sequenced input: blood, either unsorted or a sorted T cell fraction (not recorded which). The gene calls are TRBV6-5 and TRBJ1-4; the D is unclear. The sequence was collected from a male donor with ankylosing spondylitis or in good health (not recorded which). CDR3 sequence reads: CASSYSPPAELFF. The DNA of the CDR3 is TGTGCCAGCAGTTACTCGCCCCCCGCCGAACTGTTTTTT.